This T cell receptor (beta chain) derives from a study of T cells after yellow fever vaccination. About the study: SMART-Seq v4 Ultra Low Input handled preparation of low-cell-number fractions. The study, taken as a whole, reports: Within FACS-sorted repertoires, abundant clonotypes contaminating from the bulk population could be present.

Germline trimming cut 5 bases from V and 2 bases from J; bases unmatched to any gene: 6. Germline V lookup: CDR1 SEHNR, CDR2 FQNEAQ (reference sequence). The CDR3 spans 15 residues. As for this clonotype: Antigen unknown.

TCRdb re-called the 5' RACE reads with MiXCR, one entry per CDR3 protein. Of roughly 400,000 distinct CDR3 sequences in the sample, 15% to 20% were seen once. The origin of this receptor is a man between 18 and 29 years old who received the YFV17D yellow fever vaccine. The source material was PBMCs, sampled before the yellow fever booster vaccination. The J gene is TRBJ2-5, the V gene TRBV7-9; 9 bases fit TRBD2. The CDR3 sequence is CASSVILAGQETQYF. The CDR3 DNA reads TGTGCCAGCAGCGTAATCCTAGCGGGACAAGAGACCCAGTACTTC.